This is a list of T cell receptor beta chains from one sample in a study of blood T cell repertoires in COVID-19. Sequencing used immunoSEQ multiplex PCR; TCRdb keeps in-frame clones, though not all of them. Of a few hundred thousand clones detected, roughly 90% appear once; the ten largest clones hold just under 3%. What was sequenced was PBMCs or T cells enriched from blood (not recorded which). The source is a woman between 25 and 40 years old who had recovered from COVID-19. Both conserved end residues are part of each CDR3. A D gene is named only where the DNA matches it firmly. The size entry is marked missing in some rows and otherwise reads once, few, many or a size class.

clone_size,j_call,v_call,d_call,cdr3_length,cdr3_aa,cdr3_nt
.,TRBJ2-7,TRBV27,TRBD1,14,CASSLSQGSYEQYF,TGTGCCAGCAGTTTATCACAGGGGAGCTACGAGCAGTACTTC
.,TRBJ1-1,TRBV4-1,.,11,CASMGGTEAFF,TGCGCCAGTATGGGGGGTACTGAAGCTTTCTTT
.,TRBJ2-3,TRBV6-5,.,14,CASSTGLDPDTQYF,TGTGCCAGCAGTACGGGGTTAGACCCAGATACGCAGTATTTT
few,TRBJ2-7,TRBV7-2,.,15,CASSLRASETYEQYF,TGTGCCAGCAGCTTACGGGCTAGCGAAACCTACGAGCAGTACTTC
.,TRBJ2-7,TRBV5-1,.,15,CASSLVRGFRYEQYF,TGCGCCAGCAGCTTGGTTCGGGGATTTAGGTACGAGCAGTACTTC
.,TRBJ2-3,TRBV29-1,.,14,CSVRQSISTDTQYF,TGCAGCGTCCGACAGAGTATTAGCACAGATACGCAGTATTTT
.,TRBJ1-2,TRBV3-1/TRBV3-2,.,17,CASSQETGAGPNYGYTF,TGTGCCAGCAGCCAAGAGACAGGAGCAGGTCCCAACTATGGCTACACCTTC
.,TRBJ1-6,TRBV5-4,TRBD1,14,CASSAGQGNSPLHF,TGTGCCAGCAGCGCAGGACAGGGGAATTCACCCCTCCACTTT
.,TRBJ2-2,TRBV12-3/TRBV12-4,.,11,CASRKAPELFF,TGTGCCAGCAGAAAAGCTCCGGAGCTGTTTTTT
.,TRBJ1-1,TRBV5-6,TRBD1,15,CASSGGTGDRTEAFF,TGTGCCAGCAGCGGGGGGACAGGGGATCGCACTGAAGCTTTCTTT
.,TRBJ2-3,TRBV7-2,TRBD2,18,CASSLNGASGGSTDTQYF,TGTGCCAGCAGCTTAAACGGGGCTAGCGGGGGATCGACAGATACGCAGTATTTT
.,TRBJ1-4,TRBV27,TRBD1,15,CASSQGALANEKLFF,TGTGCCAGCAGTCAGGGGGCGCTAGCTAATGAAAAACTGTTTTTT
.,TRBJ1-2,TRBV6-5,TRBD1,16,CASSYSRSGGFYGYTF,TGTGCCAGCAGTTACTCGAGGTCAGGGGGATTCTATGGCTACACCTTC
.,TRBJ1-2,TRBV27,.,15,CATFGFSDRNYGYTF,TGTGCCACCTTTGGATTCTCGGACAGAAACTATGGCTACACCTTC
.,TRBJ1-2,TRBV2,.,11,CASSEATGYTF,TGTGCCAGCAGTGAAGCAACGGGTTACACCTTC
once,TRBJ2-5,TRBV25-1,.,13,CASRITGVETQYF,TGTGCCAGCAGGATTACGGGAGTGGAGACCCAGTACTTC
.,TRBJ2-7,TRBV7-8,.,16,CASSLALRDGGYEQYF,TGTGCCAGCAGCTTAGCCCTACGGGACGGAGGGTACGAGCAGTACTTC
few,TRBJ2-1,TRBV10-3,.,11,CASGLGYEQFF,TGTGCTTCAGGGTTGGGTTATGAGCAGTTCTTC
.,TRBJ2-3,TRBV19,TRBD2,16,CASSLVLAGGGDTQYF,TGTGCCAGTAGTCTCGTACTAGCGGGAGGCGGGGATACGCAGTATTTT
.,TRBJ2-1,TRBV28,.,12,CASKDSYNEQFF,TGTGCCAGCAAAGATAGCTACAATGAGCAGTTCTTC
.,TRBJ1-4,TRBV9,.,14,CASSVFSVNEKLFF,TGTGCCAGCAGCGTATTCAGTGTTAATGAAAAACTGTTTTTT
.,TRBJ2-1,TRBV5-1,.,14,CASSLSSSYNEQFF,TGCGCCAGCAGCTTGTCGAGCTCCTACAATGAGCAGTTCTTC
.,TRBJ2-4,TRBV9,.,15,CASSEGGTDLNIQYF,TGTGCCAGCAGCGAAGGGGGGACAGACCTTAACATTCAGTACTTC
few,TRBJ1-3,TRBV6-4,.,18,CASSKTGTQEFPGNTIYF,TGTGCCAGCAGTAAAACCGGGACACAAGAATTCCCTGGAAACACCATATATTTT
.,TRBJ1-2,TRBV12-3/TRBV12-4,.,12,CASSPTVYGYTF,TGTGCCAGCAGCCCGACAGTCTATGGCTACACCTTC
.,TRBJ1-2,TRBV12-3/TRBV12-4,TRBD1,13,CASSGTGMPGYTF,TGTGCCAGCAGTGGGACAGGGATGCCCGGCTACACCTTC
.,TRBJ2-1,TRBV28,TRBD2,15,CASSLRLAGEDEQFF,TGTGCCAGCAGTTTACGACTAGCGGGAGAAGATGAGCAGTTCTTC
.,TRBJ1-2,TRBV9,.,13,CASSVGGERGYTF,TGTGCCAGCAGCGTAGGTGGGGAGAGGGGCTACACCTTC
once,TRBJ2-7,TRBV7-8,TRBD2,15,CASSRAGGAPYEQYF,TGTGCCAGCAGCCGAGCGGGAGGGGCTCCCTACGAGCAGTACTTC
.,TRBJ1-5,TRBV28,.,16,CASSSLDSDFNQPQHF,TGTGCCAGCAGTTCTTTAGACAGTGACTTCAATCAGCCCCAGCATTTT
.,TRBJ1-1,TRBV3-1/TRBV3-2,.,14,CASRLGGQNTEAFF,TGTGCCAGCAGACTGGGGGGTCAGAACACTGAAGCTTTCTTT
.,TRBJ2-7,TRBV5-1,.,15,CASSLRSDLSYEQYF,TGCGCCAGCAGCTTGAGGAGCGATCTCTCCTACGAGCAGTACTTC
.,TRBJ2-5,TRBV7-9,.,16,CASSLALRQAGETQYF,TGTGCCAGCAGCTTAGCCCTCCGACAGGCAGGGGAGACCCAGTACTTC
.,TRBJ2-7,TRBV28,TRBD1,15,CASSLNAGTGAPKYF,TGTGCCAGCAGTTTAAACGCCGGGACAGGGGCCCCCAAGTACTTC
.,TRBJ2-1,TRBV5-1,.,13,CASFDSTYNEQFF,TGCGCCAGCTTCGACAGCACTTACAATGAGCAGTTCTTC
.,TRBJ1-5,TRBV28,.,15,CASSPLARGDQPQHF,TGTGCCAGCAGTCCTTTAGCCAGGGGAGATCAGCCCCAGCATTTT
.,TRBJ2-5,TRBV3-1/TRBV3-2,TRBD2,16,CASSSPAGGALETQYF,TGTGCCAGCAGCTCTCCAGCGGGGGGAGCTTTAGAGACCCAGTACTTC
.,TRBJ1-2,TRBV28,TRBD1,15,CASSFVGGWNYGYTF,TGTGCCAGCAGCTTCGTAGGGGGCTGGAACTATGGCTACACCTTC
.,TRBJ2-7,TRBV4-1,.,15,CASSLRDTSTYEQYF,TGCGCCAGCAGCCTCCGGGACACTTCCACCTACGAGCAGTACTTC